A selection of T cell receptor beta chains follows, all from one sample in a study of blood T cell repertoires in COVID-19. Clones were read by immunoSEQ multiplex PCR, and TCRdb kept only the in-frame ones, dropping some. The data contain roughly 110,000 clones, 70% to 80% of them singletons. Sequenced: peripheral blood. Receptors were obtained from a man aged 80 or over with COVID-19, enrolled during active disease. The CDR3 runs from the conserved cysteine through the conserved F or W. A D gene is named only where the DNA matches it firmly. Only some rows state a clone size, as once, few, many or a class for expanded clones.

TRBV7-3	TRBJ2-6	NA	few	CASSLTAGPPTGANVLTF	TGTGCCAGCAGCTTAACGGCAGGGCCCCCGACTGGGGCCAACGTCCTGACTTTC
TRBV10-3	TRBJ1-1	TRBD1	NA	CAISAAQGRTEAFF	TGTGCCATCAGTGCTGCACAGGGGAGGACTGAAGCTTTCTTT
TRBV18	TRBJ1-1	NA	NA	CASSRERSTEAFF	TGTGCCAGCTCACGCGAAAGGAGCACTGAAGCTTTCTTT
TRBV5-1	TRBJ1-5	NA	NA	CASSLRGSPNEPQHF	TGCGCCAGCAGCTTGCGCGGGAGCCCGAACGAGCCCCAGCATTTT
TRBV5-6	TRBJ2-1	NA	NA	CASSFLDRQDYNEQFF	TGTGCCAGCAGCTTTCTGGACAGACAGGACTACAATGAGCAGTTCTTC
TRBV28	TRBJ1-2	NA	NA	CASSRNYGYTF	TGTGCCAGCAGCCGGAACTATGGCTACACCTTC
TRBV4-1	TRBJ2-5	TRBD1	NA	CASSQDWDRQGWETQYF	TGCGCCAGCAGCCAAGATTGGGACCGACAGGGGTGGGAGACCCAGTACTTC
TRBV28	TRBJ1-6	NA	NA	CASSFGGSSYNSPLHF	TGTGCCAGCAGTTTCGGGGGGAGCTCCTATAATTCACCCCTCCACTTT
TRBV7-8	TRBJ2-7	NA	NA	CASSLDRQAPYEQYF	TGTGCCAGCAGCTTAGATCGACAGGCTCCCTACGAGCAGTACTTC
TRBV19	TRBJ1-5	NA	NA	CASSQGWGGISNQPQHF	TGTGCCAGTAGTCAAGGCTGGGGGGGCATAAGCAATCAGCCCCAGCATTTT
TRBV30	TRBJ1-4	NA	NA	CAWSVGGAGEKLFF	TGTGCCTGGAGTGTGGGCGGTGCGGGTGAAAAACTGTTTTTT
TRBV14	TRBJ2-5	NA	NA	CASSQDRGGQETQYF	TGTGCCAGCAGCCAAGATCGAGGCGGGCAAGAGACCCAGTACTTC
TRBV4-1	TRBJ1-2	TRBD1	few	CASSQEGRGSDGYTF	TGCGCCAGCAGCCAAGAAGGCAGGGGGTCCGATGGCTACACCTTC
TRBV30	TRBJ1-6	NA	NA	CAWSLRGAYSPLHF	TGTGCCTGGAGTCTCCGGGGGGCATATTCACCCCTCCACTTT
TRBV7-2	TRBJ2-1	TRBD1	NA	CASSLRDRGREQFF	TGTGCCAGCAGCTTACGGGACAGGGGACGGGAGCAGTTCTTC
TRBV11-3	TRBJ2-2	NA	NA	CASSSGLSGGELFF	TGTGCCAGCAGCTCGGGACTTTCCGGCGGGGAGCTGTTTTTT
TRBV5-1	TRBJ2-1	TRBD2	NA	CASSPRAGAAYNEQFF	TGCGCCAGCAGCCCCAGGGCGGGAGCGGCCTACAATGAGCAGTTCTTC
TRBV7-3	TRBJ2-5	NA	NA	CASSPLREGTQYF	TGTGCCAGCAGCCCCCTCCGGGAAGGGACCCAGTACTTC
TRBV7-9	TRBJ2-3	NA	NA	CASSLGQSFTDTQYF	TGTGCCAGCAGCTTAGGACAGTCCTTCACAGATACGCAGTATTTT
TRBV7-2	TRBJ1-5	NA	NA	CASSPQGRGSNQPQHF	TGTGCCAGCAGCCCTCAGGGGAGGGGTAGCAATCAGCCCCAGCATTTT
TRBV27	TRBJ2-7	TRBD2	NA	CASSLVSGKSYEQYF	TGTGCCAGCAGTTTGGTTAGCGGGAAATCCTACGAGCAGTACTTC
TRBV29-1	TRBJ2-5	NA	NA	CSVSINERETQYF	TGCAGCGTTTCAATAAACGAGCGGGAGACCCAGTACTTC
TRBV28	TRBJ2-3	TRBD2	NA	CASSLTGTSGRDTQYF	TGTGCCAGCAGTTTGACTGGGACTAGCGGAAGAGATACGCAGTATTTT
TRBV27	TRBJ2-5	TRBD2	few	CASRASGGETQYF	TGTGCCAGCAGGGCTAGCGGGGGGGAGACCCAGTACTTC
TRBV11-2	TRBJ2-7	NA	few	CASSLTTPTYEQYF	TGTGCCAGCAGCTTAACTACCCCCACCTACGAGCAGTACTTC
TRBV5-1	TRBJ1-4	TRBD1	NA	CASSLGDRATNEKLFF	TGCGCCAGCAGCTTGGGGGACAGGGCAACTAATGAAAAACTGTTTTTT
TRBV28	TRBJ2-7	TRBD2	NA	CASSFPLRLGKLAGVYEQYF	TGTGCCAGCAGTTTCCCATTACGACTCGGAAAGCTAGCGGGAGTATACGAGCAGTACTTC
TRBV5-1	TRBJ2-7	NA	NA	CASSPRDLTYEQYF	TGCGCCAGCAGCCCCCGGGACTTAACCTACGAGCAGTACTTC
TRBV30	TRBJ2-2	TRBD1	NA	CAWSVGQGAVGELFF	TGTGCCTGGAGTGTCGGACAGGGGGCCGTCGGGGAGCTGTTTTTT
TRBV10-3	TRBJ1-4	TRBD1	NA	CAISDGTGNEKLFF	TGTGCCATCAGTGATGGGACAGGGAATGAAAAACTGTTTTTT
TRBV7-8	TRBJ1-2	TRBD1	NA	CASSSRDRGYGYTF	TGTGCCAGCAGCTCCCGGGACAGGGGATATGGCTACACCTTC
TRBV5-1	TRBJ2-3	TRBD2	NA	CASSFGLAGEDTQYF	TGCGCCAGCAGCTTTGGGCTAGCGGGAGAAGATACGCAGTATTTT
TRBV6-6	TRBJ2-3	TRBD2	NA	CASSYAKRDGDDTQYF	TGTGCCAGCAGTTACGCGAAGCGGGATGGGGACGATACGCAGTATTTT
TRBV2	TRBJ2-3	TRBD2	NA	CASSSGLAGGRTDTQYF	TGTGCCAGCAGTTCCGGACTAGCGGGAGGGCGGACAGATACGCAGTATTTT
TRBV3-1/TRBV3-2	TRBJ1-2	TRBD1	NA	CASSQRDRGGGYTF	TGTGCCAGCAGCCAGCGGGACAGGGGTGGTGGCTACACCTTC
TRBV15	TRBJ2-1	NA	few	CATSSGELYNEQFF	TGTGCCACCAGCAGCGGGGAACTCTACAATGAGCAGTTCTTC
TRBV25-1	TRBJ2-7	NA	few	CASSEAGGKTYEQYF	TGTGCCAGCAGTGAAGCTGGCGGGAAGACTTACGAGCAGTACTTC
TRBV4-1	TRBJ1-2	TRBD1	NA	CASSQRQGPFYGYTF	TGCGCCAGCAGCCAACGACAGGGGCCGTTCTATGGCTACACCTTC
TRBV19	TRBJ1-2	NA	NA	CASSMETAYGYTF	TGTGCCAGTAGTATGGAGACAGCCTATGGCTACACCTTC
TRBV24-1	TRBJ2-3	TRBD2	NA	CATSDLPTSGSGTDTQYF	TGTGCCACCAGTGATTTGCCCACTAGCGGGAGTGGCACAGATACGCAGTATTTT
TRBV11-3	TRBJ1-3	NA	once	CASSLAPGNTIYF	TGTGCCAGCAGCTTGGCCCCTGGAAACACCATATATTTT